A single sample is the source of the 11 T cell receptor beta chains below, sequenced in a study of OX40 agonist ivuxolimab in advanced cancers. Here immunoSEQ multiplex PCR was the method, and the copy in TCRdb shows in-frame clones only, minus some. The sample lists roughly 70,000 clones; approximately 80% were seen once. The sample consisted of CD4+ or CD8+ T cells sorted from blood, taken in a trial of the OX40 agonist ivuxolimab. The receptors come from an adult with an advanced solid tumor such as melanoma, head and neck, liver or kidney cancer.

This chain joins TRBV10-3 and TRBJ2-2; D gene ambiguous. CDR3 length equals 15 residues. V was cut by 5 bases and J by 7 bases, with 17 bases left in between. Germline CDR1 reads ENHRY; CDR2 reads SYGVKD. CDR3 sequence: CAISTTNEASGELFF. The CDR3 DNA is TGTGCCATCAGTACGACCAACGAAGCTAGCGGGGAGCTGTTTTTT.

This chain links TRBV11-3 with TRBJ1-1; the match to TRBD1 covers 10 bases. The CDR3 extends over 15 amino acids. Germline CDR1 is SGHNT and CDR2 is YENEEA. The V gene end was trimmed by 4 bases and the J gene end by 6 bases; junction bases not matched to a gene: 8. The DNA of the CDR3 is TGTGCCAGCAGCTCGCCGGGACAGGGGAGGCCTGAAGCTTTCTTT. The encoded protein is CASSSPGQGRPEAFF.

The rearrangement joins TRBV5-1 to TRBJ1-3; D possibly corresponds to TRBD1 (5 bases). Germline loops: CDR1 SGHRS, CDR2 YFSETQ. CDR3 size: 17 residues. Trimming left V 4 bases short and J 0 bases short, with 17 bases between. The CDR3 reads CASSIDGTSNSGNTIYF. The CDR3 DNA sequence: TGCGCCAGCAGCATCGACGGGACGTCCAACTCTGGAAACACCATATATTTT.

The chain employs TRBV9 and TRBJ2-1; D is uncertain. Trimming took 0 bases from V and 0 from J, leaving 7 bases between them. CDR1 is SGDLS, CDR2 YYNGEE, per germline. The CDR3 has 15 residues. CDR3 protein: CASSVEAGSYNEQFF. For the CDR3, the DNA is TGTGCCAGCAGCGTAGAGGCAGGCTCCTACAATGAGCAGTTCTTC.

This chain uses TRBV6-5 with TRBJ1-2; D remains ambiguous. Trimming removed 2 bases at V and 5 bases at J, with 12 bases between. Germline lookup yields CDR1 MNHEY and CDR2 SVGAGI. The CDR3 is 14 residues long. This chain's CDR3 is CASSYTGSTYGYTF. Here the CDR3 DNA reads TGTGCCAGCAGTTACACCGGGAGCACGTATGGCTACACCTTC.

As regards this clone: Other DNA sequences of this sample code for an identical CDR3. This chain uses TRBV30 with TRBJ1-1; D remains unclear. V lost 0 bases to trimming and J lost 0 bases, with 5 bases between them. The CDR3 consists of 13 residues. In germline, CDR1 is GTSNPN, CDR2 SVGIG (reference sequence). The CDR3 DNA reads as TGTGCCTGGAGTGTCCGGCTGAACACTGAAGCTTTCTTT. It translates to CAWSVRLNTEAFF.

The gene calls are TRBV30 and TRBJ1-1; D remains unclear. The ends were cut back, 0 bases at V and 11 bases at J, with 10 bases in the middle. Germline V gives CDR1 GTSNPN, CDR2 SVGIG (reference sequence). The CDR3 spans 11 residues. CDR3: CAWSVVETAFF. The CDR3 DNA reads as TGTGCCTGGAGTGTCGTGGAAACGGCTTTCTTT. Using reference TRBV30 and TRBJ1-1 for the parts outside the CDR3, the full variable domain is SQTIHQWPATLVQPVGSPLSLECTVEGTSNPNLYWYRQAAGRGLQLLFYSVGIGQISSEVPQNLSASRPQDRQFILSSKKLLLSDSGFYLCAWSVVETAFFGQGTRLTVV.

The chain joins TRBV6-5 to TRBJ2-1, with 7 bases that match TRBD1. Trimming took 6 bases from V and 4 from J; bases not matched to a gene: 9. The germline gives CDR1 MNHEY, CDR2 SVGAGI. The CDR3 has 15 residues. The DNA for the CDR3 is TGTGCCAGCAGAAGGGACAGCTCAGGGTACAATGAGCAGTTCTTC. This gives the protein CASRRDSSGYNEQFF.

V is TRBV11-3 and J is TRBJ2-3; no definite D call. Germline CDR1 SGHNT, CDR2 YENEEA. The V and J ends lost 0 bases and 3 bases respectively, with 10 bases between them. CDR3 length: 15 amino acids. The CDR3 DNA reads as TGTGCCAGCAGCTTAGAGGTCCTAGAGACAGATACGCAGTATTTT. Translation gives CASSLEVLETDTQYF.

This chain joins TRBV6-6 and TRBJ2-3; D not certain. Germline-derived CDR1 and CDR2 are MNHNY and SVGAGI (reference sequence). The CDR3 runs 13 residues. V gave up 2 bases and J gave up 2 bases, with 5 bases separating them. The CDR3 is CASSYIPTDTQYF. Written as DNA, the CDR3 is TGTGCCAGCAGTTACATTCCCACAGATACGCAGTATTTT.

This chain connects TRBV5-4 to TRBJ2-3, with D unresolved. Germline loops: CDR1 SGHNT, CDR2 YYREEE (reference sequence). V was clipped by 3 bases and J by 5 bases, with 13 bases between them. This CDR3 contains 14 residues. The CDR3 DNA follows: TGTGCCAGCAGCTCCCCGGGTCACGGAGATACGCAGTATTTT. It encodes CASSSPGHGDTQYF.